Presented here are 22 T cell receptor beta chains from one specimen sequenced in a study of T cell responses to AZD1222 COVID-19 vaccine. Repertoires were generated with immunoSEQ multiplex PCR, while TCRdb's copy carries only in-frame clones and drops some. The sample holds more than 100,000 clones, about 85% seen once. Sequencing used peripheral blood, obtained 28 days after the second AZD1222 dose. These receptors all stem from an adult who received the AZD1222 COVID-19 vaccine.

The chain combines TRBV27 with TRBJ1-2; D is uncertain. Looked up from germline, CDR1 is MNHEY and CDR2 is SMNVEV (reference sequence). V was pared by 5 bases and J by 2 bases, with 9 bases between. The CDR3 is 13 residues long. CDR3 sequence: CASSRGSNYGYTF. The CDR3 DNA is TGTGCCAGCAGTCGCGGGTCCAACTATGGCTACACCTTC.

V gene TRBV7-6 combines with J gene TRBJ2-1; D is unclear. From germline, CDR1 is SGHVS and CDR2 FNYEAQ. V was clipped by 4 bases and J by 0 bases, with 13 bases between them. This CDR3 has 16 amino acids. The CDR3 region is CASSSRTQSSYNEQFF. The CDR3 DNA follows: TGTGCCAGCAGCTCACGGACCCAAAGCTCCTACAATGAGCAGTTCTTC.

This chain links TRBV7-2 with TRBJ2-4; possibly TRBD2 for D (5 bases). Germline CDR1 reads SGHTA; CDR2 reads FQGNSA. The V end was cut by 3 bases, the J end by 6 bases, with 9 bases between. The CDR3 loop spans 13 amino acids. As DNA, the CDR3 is TGTGCCAGCAGCTTGGGCCGGGGAAACATTCAGTACTTC. This translates into CASSLGRGNIQYF. The full variable domain, rest sourced from reference TRBV7-2 and TRBJ2-4, is GAGVSQSPSNKVTEKGKDVELRCDPISGHTALYWYRQSLGQGLEFLIYFQGNSAPDKSGLPSDRFSAERTGGSVSTLTIQRTQQEDSAVYLCASSLGRGNIQYFGAGTRLSVL.

In its sample, this clone was seen once. The chain is built from TRBV7-2 and TRBJ2-3; unclear D gene. V dropped 3 bases and J dropped 0 bases, with 22 bases sitting between them. This CDR3 region has 19 residues. Per the germline V gene, CDR1 is SGHTA and CDR2 is FQGNSA. DNA of the CDR3: TGTGCCAGCAGCTTTGGGCCCGTCGGTTCTCATACTAGCACAGATACGCAGTATTTT. Amino acid sequence: CASSFGPVGSHTSTDTQYF.

The rearrangement uses TRBV5-4 and TRBJ1-1; TRBD1 agrees at 9 bases. Unmatched junction bases numbered 5, after V lost 3 bases and J lost 5 bases. The CDR3 spans 14 residues. Germline V gene lookup returns CDR1 SGHNT and CDR2 YYREEE (reference sequence). CDR3: CASSSKQGATEAFF. The CDR3 DNA follows: TGTGCCAGCAGCTCCAAACAGGGGGCAACTGAAGCTTTCTTT.

This chain connects TRBV2 to TRBJ1-1; 8 bases align to TRBD1. V lost 6 bases, J lost 4 bases, and 7 bases stayed unmatched. This CDR3 spans 14 amino acids. Germline-derived CDR1 and CDR2 are SNHLY and FYNNEI. The CDR3 loop is CASRKGQVGTEAFF. The CDR3, as DNA: TGTGCCAGCAGGAAGGGACAGGTAGGCACTGAAGCTTTCTTT.

In DNA form, the CDR3 reads TGTGCCAGCAGCTTAATCTCGGGGGGCGGAGAGACCCAGTACTTC. This sequence encodes CASSLISGGGETQYF. The chain recombines TRBV5-4 with TRBJ2-5; D is perhaps TRBD2 (7 bases). CDR1 is SGHNT and CDR2 is YYREEE in the germline V gene (reference sequence). The CDR3 runs 15 residues. V was shortened by 2 bases and J by 4 bases, with 15 bases between the two germline ends.

In this sample, this clone turned up once. The CDR3 nucleotides are TGTGCCAGCAGCTTAGCCCCCTGGAATGAGCAGTTCTTC. Amino acids: CASSLAPWNEQFF. The chain has TRBV7-2 and TRBJ2-1; D is unclear. CDR1 and CDR2 (germline): SGHTA, FQGNSA. Trimming left V 0 bases short and J 7 bases short, with 7 bases between. This CDR3 has 13 residues.

V gene TRBV19 combines with J gene TRBJ1-1, with 7 bases fitting TRBD1. Germline loops: CDR1 LNHDA, CDR2 SQIVND (reference sequence). This CDR3 is 15 amino acids long. V dropped 5 bases and J dropped 5; count of bases not matched to a gene: 11. The CDR3 sequence: CASSPRTGTTTEAFF. CDR3 sequence (DNA): TGTGCCAGTAGTCCACGGACAGGTACGACGACTGAAGCTTTCTTT.

V and J are TRBV18 and TRBJ1-2; weak D call: TRBD1 (5 bases). The germline V gene has CDR1 KGHSH and CDR2 LQKENI. The CDR3 spans 15 residues. V was clipped by 1 base and J by 5 bases, with 14 bases between them. The CDR3 loop is CASSPRTDSEYGYTF. CDR3 DNA: TGTGCCAGCTCACCACGTACCGACAGCGAGTATGGCTACACCTTC.

The chain employs TRBV6-2 or TRBV6-3 and TRBJ2-7; D is possibly TRBD2 (6 bases). The CDR3 length is 13 residues. CDR1 is MNHEY and CDR2 is SVGEGT in the germline V gene. V dropped 5 bases and J dropped 6 bases, with 14 bases sitting between them. This CDR3 is CASSARLDGEQYF. CDR3 coding DNA: TGTGCCAGCAGTGCCCGACTAGACGGCGAGCAGTACTTC.

For the CDR3, the DNA is TGTGCCAGCAGTAGGACCGGGACAGGGGATCAAGAGACCCAGTACTTC. Its protein is CASSRTGTGDQETQYF. The rearrangement joins TRBV28 to TRBJ2-5, with 10 bases lining up with TRBD1. V lost 5 bases to trimming and J lost 2 bases; unmatched junction nucleotides: 8. CDR1 and CDR2 (germline): MDHEN, SYDVKM. CDR3 length: 16 residues. Combining the CDR3 with reference TRBV28 and TRBJ2-5 gives the whole variable domain DVKVTQSSRYLVKRTGEKVFLECVQDMDHENMFWYRQDPGLGLRLIYFSYDVKMKEKGDIPEGYSVSREKKERFSLILESASTNQTSMYLCASSRTGTGDQETQYFGPGTRLLVL.

The DNA for the CDR3 is TGTGCCAGCAGCTTGGAGCCAGGGTTAAATTCACCCCTCCACTTT. Amino acids: CASSLEPGLNSPLHF. V is TRBV5-4 and J is TRBJ1-6, with D perhaps TRBD1 (5 bases). This CDR3 is built from 15 residues. Trimming took 0 bases from V and 7 from J, leaving 11 bases between them. In germline, CDR1 is SGHNT, CDR2 YYREEE (reference sequence).

This chain connects TRBV6-1 to TRBJ1-2; a weak D match, TRBD1 (5 bases). The CDR3 consists of 12 residues. V gave up 3 bases and J gave up 3 bases, with 5 bases separating them. CDR1 is MNHNS, CDR2 SASEGT, per germline. The chain's CDR3 is CASSEGDYGYTF. The CDR3 coding sequence is TGTGCCAGCAGTGAGGGGGACTATGGCTACACCTTC.

The chain uses TRBV2 and TRBJ1-3; possibly TRBD1 for D (5 bases). CDR1 SNHLY and CDR2 FYNNEI come from the germline V gene. The V and J ends lost 6 bases and 0 bases respectively, with 12 bases between them. This CDR3 is built from 15 residues. The CDR3 region is CASSRGLNSGNTIYF. CDR3 bases: TGTGCCAGCAGCCGGGGACTTAACTCTGGAAACACCATATATTTT.

The chain combines TRBV5-1 with TRBJ2-5, with 7 bases that match TRBD1. V shed 4 bases and J 2 bases; nucleotides not matched to a gene: 5. The germline V gene encodes CDR1 SGHRS and CDR2 YFSETQ. This CDR3 contains 14 residues. The CDR3 DNA reads TGCGCCAGCAGCCCGGGACAGCAACAAGAGACCCAGTACTTC. The encoded protein is CASSPGQQQETQYF.

V is TRBV30 and J is TRBJ2-5; D unclear. Trimming removed 2 bases at V and 0 bases at J, with 4 bases between. Germline CDR1 and CDR2: GTSNPN and SVGIG (reference sequence). This CDR3 spans 12 amino acids. In DNA, the CDR3 is TGTGCCTGGAGTCAGAACCAAGAGACCCAGTACTTC. Amino acids: CAWSQNQETQYF.

This clone appeared once. The chain joins TRBV6-5 to TRBJ1-6, with D possibly TRBD1 on 5 matching bases. This CDR3 is built from 14 residues. Germline lookup yields CDR1 MNHEY and CDR2 SVGAGI. With 7 bases removed from V and 7 bases from J, the gap between germline ends came to 14 bases. Here the CDR3 reads CASTWRGRNSPLHF. DNA for the CDR3: TGTGCCAGCACCTGGCGGGGGAGGAATTCACCCCTCCACTTT.

The DNA of the CDR3 is TGTGCCTGGAGCGCAGGGGCGAGGTACACTGAAGCTTTCTTT. This translates into CAWSAGARYTEAFF. The V gene is TRBV30, the J gene TRBJ1-1; D may be TRBD1 (6 bases). V lost 3 bases to trimming and J lost 3 bases, with 14 bases between them. This CDR3 has 14 residues. Per the germline V gene, CDR1 is GTSNPN and CDR2 is SVGIG (reference sequence).

This clone was detected only once. The V call is TRBV10-3, the J call TRBJ1-2; D remains ambiguous. V was pared by 6 bases and J by 4 bases, with 15 bases between. Germline V CDR1 and CDR2: ENHRY, SYGVKD. This CDR3 spans 14 amino acids. The CDR3 nucleotides are TGTGCCATCAGGCCCCAACTGAGGATCTATGGCTACACCTTC. Amino acids: CAIRPQLRIYGYTF.

V and J are TRBV6-5 and TRBJ2-3; TRBD2 agrees at 11 bases. V lost 8 bases and J lost 2; bases outside the gene matches: 6. CDR3 length: 15 residues. The germline CDR1 and CDR2 sequences are MNHEY and SVGAGI. Written as DNA, the CDR3 is TGTGCCAGCGCTTTAGCGGGGGGGTCCACAGATACGCAGTATTTT. Translation: CASALAGGSTDTQYF.

This clone has a handful of counts. The chain has TRBV3-1 (or the pseudogene TRBV3-2) and TRBJ1-2, with D maybe TRBD1 (5 bases). The CDR3 is 12 residues long. CDR1 is LGHDT, CDR2 YNNKEL, per germline (reference sequence). The ends were cut back, 4 bases at V and 7 bases at J, with 10 bases in the middle. CDR3 in DNA: TGTGCCAGCAGCCTCAGACAGTTTGGCTACACCTTC. It encodes CASSLRQFGYTF.